These 26 T cell receptor beta chains were all obtained from the same sample, sequenced in a study of OX40 agonist ivuxolimab in advanced cancers. The method was immunoSEQ multiplex PCR; TCRdb's version includes in-frame clones alone and lacks a portion of them. The sample has tens of thousands of clones, over 85% seen once. Sequences were derived from CD4+ or CD8+ T cells sorted from blood, sampled in a trial of the OX40 agonist ivuxolimab. These receptors originate from an adult with an advanced solid tumor such as melanoma, head and neck, liver or kidney cancer.

The chain is built from TRBV4-3 and TRBJ2-3, with D perhaps TRBD1 (7 bases). V lost 3 bases and J 6 bases, leaving 19 bases between the germline ends. Germline V CDR1 and CDR2: LGHNA, YSLEER. CDR3 length equals 16 residues. DNA for the CDR3: TGCGCCAGCAGCCATGAAAGTGGAGGGGGCGGCGATACGCAGTATTTT. This sequence encodes CASSHESGGGGDTQYF.

The chain carries TRBV5-1 and TRBJ1-4, with D unresolved. The CDR3 extends over 15 amino acids. Between the trimmed V and J ends, which lost 0 bases and 0 bases, there was a span of 6 bases. The germline gives CDR1 SGHRS, CDR2 YFSETQ. CDR3 DNA: TGCGCCAGCAGCTTGGGAGCTTCAACTAATGAAAAACTGTTTTTT. It is translated as CASSLGASTNEKLFF.

This clone was picked up one time. The rearrangement joins TRBV5-1 to TRBJ1-1; D is ambiguous. The CDR3 is 13 amino acids. Germline V gene sequence: CDR1 SGHRS, CDR2 YFSETQ. V lost 0 bases and J lost 1, with 4 bases in between. CDR3 DNA: TGCGCCAGCAGCTTGGGGGGGAACACTGAAGCTTTCTTT. Amino acid sequence: CASSLGGNTEAFF. Based on the CDR3 plus reference TRBV5-1 and TRBJ1-1, the full variable domain is KAGVTQTPRYLIKTRGQQVTLSCSPISGHRSVSWYQQTPGQGLQFLFEYFSETQRNKGNFPGRFSGRQFSNSRSEMNVSTLELGDSALYLCASSLGGNTEAFFGQGTRLTVV.

This sequence joins TRBV5-4 and TRBJ1-2, with a weak D call TRBD1 (6 bases). This CDR3 comprises 15 residues. CDR1 and CDR2 (germline): SGHNT, YYREEE (reference sequence). V lost 1 base, J lost 7 bases, and 17 bases lay in between. The CDR3 DNA is TGTGCCAGCAGCTTGATGGTACAGGGATTTGGTGGCTACACCTTC. It specifies CASSLMVQGFGGYTF.

This chain uses TRBV4-1 with TRBJ2-7, with 8 nucleotides matching TRBD1. V lost 0 bases and J lost 5; bases outside the gene matches: 9. CDR1 and CDR2 (germline): MGHRA, YSYEKL. The CDR3 length is 16 residues. CDR3 nucleotide sequence: TGCGCCAGCAGCCAAGATTCGGACAGGGTCAGGGACGAGCAGTACTTC. Amino acid sequence: CASSQDSDRVRDEQYF.

The J gene is TRBJ2-7, the V gene TRBV7-9; maybe TRBD1 (5 bases). V lost 7 bases to trimming and J lost 6 bases, with 16 bases between them. Looked up from germline, CDR1 is SEHNR and CDR2 is FQNEAQ (reference sequence). The CDR3 has 13 amino acids. The CDR3 here is CASTFQGAFEQYF. Written as DNA, the CDR3 is TGTGCCAGCACCTTCCAAGGGGCTTTCGAGCAGTACTTC.

This sequence joins TRBV29-1 and TRBJ2-7; TRBD1 is a possible D gene (6 bases). Germline CDR1 and CDR2: SQVTM and ANQGSEA. Trimming left V 4 bases short and J 0 bases short, with 13 bases between. The CDR3 is 14 amino acids. CDR3 loop: CSVGGQASSYEQYF. The CDR3 region has the DNA TGCAGCGTTGGGGGGCAGGCGAGCTCCTACGAGCAGTACTTC.

Comments on this clone: Other DNA sequences in this sample translate to the same CDR3. The gene calls are TRBV7-9 and TRBJ1-2; the D gene is possibly TRBD1 (5 bases). Germline CDR1 and CDR2: SEHNR and FQNEAQ (reference sequence). Trimming left V 3 bases short and J 1 base short, with 6 bases between. The CDR3 is 13 amino acids. The CDR3, as DNA: TGTGCCAGCAGCTTGGGACTTAACTATGGCTACACCTTC. As protein: CASSLGLNYGYTF.

This chain links TRBV5-4 with TRBJ2-7; 9 bases match TRBD2. Germline V CDR1 and CDR2: SGHNT, YYREEE (reference sequence). Germline trimming cut 3 bases from V and 4 bases from J; bases unmatched to any gene: 8. CDR3 length equals 15 residues. The CDR3 DNA sequence: TGTGCCAGCAGCTCCAACCTAGCGGGACCGTACGAGCAGTACTTC. Translation gives CASSSNLAGPYEQYF.

This chain's CDR3 is CASSPLTSGGLGETQYF. The CDR3 DNA reads as TGTGCCAGCAGTCCGCTGACTAGCGGGGGGTTAGGAGAGACCCAGTACTTC. The V call is TRBV2, the J call TRBJ2-5; 13 bases are shared with TRBD2. The CDR3 covers 17 residues. The germline gives CDR1 SNHLY, CDR2 FYNNEI. V lost 5 bases, J lost 4 bases, and 10 bases stayed unmatched.

The chain has TRBV11-2 and TRBJ2-7; 7 nucleotides align to TRBD1. V gave up 5 bases and J gave up 6 bases; unmatched junction bases: 13. Germline CDR1 reads SGHAT; CDR2 reads FQNNGV. CDR3 length: 15 amino acids. Written as DNA, the CDR3 is TGTGCCAGCAGCCCCCGGGACAGCTCCCATAGCGAGCAGTACTTC. Its translation is CASSPRDSSHSEQYF.

The V call is TRBV2, the J call TRBJ2-1; a possible D gene is TRBD2 (5 bases). CDR1 is SNHLY, CDR2 FYNNEI, per germline. The CDR3 contains 14 residues. V was trimmed by 1 base and J by 5 bases, leaving 9 bases between them. CDR3: CASSEEEENNEQFF. CDR3 coding DNA: TGTGCCAGCAGTGAAGAGGAGGAGAACAATGAGCAGTTCTTC. Using reference TRBV2 and TRBJ2-1 for the parts outside the CDR3, the full variable domain is EPEVTQTPSHQVTQMGQEVILRCVPISNHLYFYWYRQILGQKVEFLVSFYNNEISEKSEIFDDQFSVERPDGSNFTLKIRSTKLEDSAMYFCASSEEEENNEQFFGPGTRLTVL.

The table lists this clone with a few counts. The chain is built from TRBV19 and TRBJ1-2; D remains unclear. With 4 bases removed from V and 3 bases from J, the gap between germline ends came to 9 bases. CDR3 length equals 13 residues. The germline CDR1 and CDR2 sequences are LNHDA and SQIVND (reference sequence). The DNA for the CDR3 is TGTGCCAGTAGTACGGCTGCCTACTATGGCTACACCTTC. The encoded protein is CASSTAAYYGYTF.

This clone has only one observation. The chain carries TRBV18 and TRBJ1-5; D gene unclear. V was trimmed by 2 bases and J by 1 base, leaving 6 bases between them. Germline V gives CDR1 KGHSH, CDR2 LQKENI. CDR3 length equals 14 residues. In nucleotides, the CDR3 is TGTGCCAGCTCACCATCCGAGAGCAATCAGCCCCAGCATTTT. This gives the protein CASSPSESNQPQHF.

This clone occurred once. The J gene is TRBJ2-3, the V gene TRBV18; TRBD2 matches at 9 bases. The CDR3 length is 17 residues. Per the germline V gene, CDR1 is KGHSH and CDR2 is LQKENI. The V segment lost 2 bases and the J segment 1 base; nucleotides outside the gene matches: 7. CDR3 DNA: TGTGCCAGCTCACCAAAAATTGTAGCGGGAGGCACAGATACGCAGTATTTT. It yields the protein CASSPKIVAGGTDTQYF.

Remarks on this clone: One end of the junction varies from germline; a read error may be responsible. This sequence joins TRBV18 and TRBJ2-1, with D perhaps TRBD1 or TRBD2 (6 bases each). The CDR3 contains 16 residues. CDR1 and CDR2 from the germline V gene are KGHSH and LQKENI. The CDR3 reads CASSPQYRGRGNEQFF. The CDR3 region has the DNA TGTGCCAGCTCTCCACAATATCGGGGGCGAGGCAATGAGCAGTTCTTC.

Regarding this clone: Other DNA sequences from this sample encode an identical CDR3 as well. The chain is built from TRBV2 and TRBJ2-7; TRBD1 matches 9 bases. The CDR3 is 12 residues long. Germline assignment: CDR1 SNHLY and CDR2 FYNNEI. The J segment lost 4 bases and the V segment lost 6 bases, leaving 1 base of the junction unmatched. The chain's CDR3 is CASRDRGYEQYF. The CDR3 region has the DNA TGTGCCAGCAGGGACAGGGGTTACGAGCAGTACTTC.

The chain carries TRBV28 and TRBJ2-5; D unclear. Germline-derived CDR1 and CDR2 are MDHEN and SYDVKM. The CDR3 consists of 13 residues. Trimming removed 6 bases at V and 1 base at J, with 9 bases between. Written as DNA, the CDR3 is TGTGCCAGCAGCAGACCCCCCCAAGAGACCCAGTACTTC. It codes for CASSRPPQETQYF. The full variable domain, with the rest looked up from reference TRBV28 and TRBJ2-5, is DVKVTQSSRYLVKRTGEKVFLECVQDMDHENMFWYRQDPGLGLRLIYFSYDVKMKEKGDIPEGYSVSREKKERFSLILESASTNQTSMYLCASSRPPQETQYFGPGTRLLVL.

A single count supports this clone. The rearrangement uses TRBV10-3 and TRBJ1-5; D might be TRBD1 (5 bases). This CDR3 region has 15 residues. Germline V lookup: CDR1 ENHRY, CDR2 SYGVKD. V was cut by 2 bases and J by 4 bases, with 12 bases left in between. CDR3 protein: CAISEAGGENQPQHF. As DNA, the CDR3 is TGTGCCATCAGTGAGGCCGGAGGGGAGAATCAGCCCCAGCATTTT.

The V call is TRBV6-5, the J call TRBJ1-6; D is perhaps TRBD1 (5 bases). V lost 0 bases and J lost 8, with 8 bases in between. The CDR3 is made up of 14 amino acids. The V gene's germline CDR1 is MNHEY and CDR2 SVGAGI. Written as DNA, the CDR3 is TGTGCCAGCAGTTACTCGGGGACTTATTCACCCCTCCACTTT. Amino acids: CASSYSGTYSPLHF.

CDR3 DNA sequence: TGTGCCAGCAGTATCCACGGGACAGTCGAGCAGTACTTC. As protein: CASSIHGTVEQYF. The chain uses TRBV28 and TRBJ2-7; 7 bases match TRBD1. Trimming removed 5 bases from V and 6 bases from J; junction bases left unmatched: 7. The CDR3 covers 13 residues. Looked up from germline, CDR1 is MDHEN and CDR2 is SYDVKM.

This rearrangement joins TRBV28 to TRBJ1-2; unclear D gene. Trimming removed 6 bases at V and 0 bases at J, with 11 bases between. This CDR3 is built from 14 residues. Germline V gene sequence: CDR1 MDHEN, CDR2 SYDVKM. In DNA form, the CDR3 reads TGTGCCAGCAGCTCGGTTGGGGCTAACTATGGCTACACCTTC. The encoded protein is CASSSVGANYGYTF.

The chain uses TRBV4-2 and TRBJ2-5; D is possibly TRBD1 (6 bases). CDR1 is LGHNA and CDR2 is YNFKEQ in the germline V gene. The CDR3 covers 14 residues. V was trimmed by 1 base and J by 2 bases, leaving 8 bases between them. CDR3 region: CASSQGTEQETQYF. In DNA form, the CDR3 reads TGTGCCAGCAGCCAAGGGACAGAACAAGAGACCCAGTACTTC.

The CDR3 spells CASSAGTGDLGEQYF. The CDR3 DNA reads TGTGCCAGCAGCGCTGGGACAGGGGACCTCGGGGAGCAGTACTTC. This sequence joins TRBV11-3 and TRBJ2-5, with 10 nucleotides matching TRBD1. Germline V gives CDR1 SGHNT, CDR2 YENEEA. Trimming cost V 5 bases and J 11 bases; bases outside gene matches: 14. The CDR3 loop spans 15 amino acids.

The chain links TRBV14 to TRBJ2-1; D is perhaps TRBD2 (5 bases). V lost 0 bases and J lost 5, with 11 bases in between. The V gene's germline CDR1 is SGHDN and CDR2 FVKESK. This CDR3 is built from 15 residues. The CDR3 DNA follows: TGTGCCAGCAGCCAAGATTTCGGGGTCCACAATGAGCAGTTCTTC. Its translation: CASSQDFGVHNEQFF.

This chain links TRBV30 with TRBJ2-7; 7 bases match TRBD1. V shed 1 base, J shed 3 bases, and the junction held 3 bases outside the gene matches. The CDR3 loop spans 13 amino acids. Looked up from germline, CDR1 is GTSNPN and CDR2 is SVGIG (reference sequence). The CDR3 here is CAWSADRLYEQYF. DNA for the CDR3: TGTGCCTGGAGTGCGGACAGGCTCTACGAGCAGTACTTC.